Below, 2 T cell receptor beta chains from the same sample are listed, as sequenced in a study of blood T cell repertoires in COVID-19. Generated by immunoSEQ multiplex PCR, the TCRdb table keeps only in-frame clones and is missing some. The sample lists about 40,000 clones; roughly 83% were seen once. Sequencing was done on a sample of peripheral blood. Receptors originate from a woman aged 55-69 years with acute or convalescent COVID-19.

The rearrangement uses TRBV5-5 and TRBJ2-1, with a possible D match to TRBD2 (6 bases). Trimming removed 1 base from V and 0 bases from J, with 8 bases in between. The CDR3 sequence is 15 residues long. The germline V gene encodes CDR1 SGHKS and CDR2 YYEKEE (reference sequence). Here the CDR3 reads CASSLFGSSYNEQFF. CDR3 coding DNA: TGTGCCAGCAGCTTGTTCGGGAGCTCCTACAATGAGCAGTTCTTC. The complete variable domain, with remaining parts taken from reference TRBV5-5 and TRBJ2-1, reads DAGVTQSPTHLIKTRGQQVTLRCSPISGHKSVSWYQQVLGQGPQFIFQYYEKEERGRGNFPDRFSARQFPNYSSELNVNALLLGDSALYLCASSLFGSSYNEQFFGPGTRLTVL.

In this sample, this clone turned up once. CDR3 coding DNA: TGTGCCAGCAGCGCCAGACTAGCGGGAGAAAAGCAGTACTTC. This translates into CASSARLAGEKQYF. V usage is TRBV5-4 and J usage is TRBJ2-7; TRBD2 agrees at 12 bases. The CDR3 sequence is 14 residues long. Germline CDR1 is SGHNT and CDR2 is YYREEE (reference sequence). V trimming: 4 bases; J trimming: 8 bases; junction bases outside the gene matches: 7.